This T cell receptor beta chain emerged from a study of early T cells in non-severe SARS-CoV-2 infection. Study-wide context: Whole-blood bulk RNA, unsorted, was sequenced, and chains were unpaired.

In this sample, this clonotype turned up many times. Tagging with unique molecular identifiers was applied to individual cDNA molecules. TCRdb called the 5' RACE reads again in MiXCR, with one record for every CDR3 protein. The sample records more than 50,000 distinct CDR3 sequences, about 12% being singletons. In germline, CDR1 is DFQATT, CDR2 SNEGSKA (reference sequence). This CDR3 contains 16 residues. With 0 bases removed from V and 4 bases from J, the gap between germline ends came to 19 bases. This sequence was found in an adult who was a healthcare worker with PCR-confirmed SARS-CoV-2 infection or an uninfected control (not recorded which). The chain links TRBV20-1 to TRBJ2-7, with D hard to call. This specimen was whole blood, taken at baseline. The DNA for the CDR3 is TGCAGTGCTAGAGACTCGTCTCGCGGCAAATGGTACGAGCAGTACTTC. It yields the protein CSARDSSRGKWYEQYF.